A selection of T cell receptor beta chains follows, all from one sample in a study of CD8 T cells in ankylosing spondylitis. TCRdb re-analysed the 5' RACE reads in MiXCR, keeping a single row per CDR3 protein. The table lists around 140,000 distinct CDR3 sequences, 15% to 20% of them singletons. Material: blood, either unsorted or a sorted T cell fraction (not recorded which). These receptors came from a male donor with ankylosing spondylitis. The CDR3 runs from the conserved cysteine through the conserved F or W. Fields, in order: D gene, V gene, CDR3 protein. D genes are given only for firm matches.

>TRBD2|TRBV4-3
CASSQRTSGNYYNEQFF
>.|TRBV6-5
CASSYSDTQNTEAFF
>.|TRBV7-9
CASSLGDRLNTGELFF
>.|TRBV28
CASMLAARTDTQYF
>.|TRBV12-3/TRBV12-4
CASSFGGLAKNIQYF
>.|TRBV20-1
CSARRGTSSYNEQFF
>.|TRBV29-1
CSVATVYTGELFF
>TRBD1|TRBV3-1
CASSQRTYPSSGGPMNTEAFF
>TRBD2|TRBV9
CASSQQREGSYEQYF
>.|TRBV24-1
CATSDSRESSYNEQFF
>.|TRBV25-1
CASRSVGQPSYEQYF
>.|TRBV27
CASRSGVDGYGYTF
>TRBD2|TRBV4-1
CASSLGTSGTGNEQFF
>TRBD1|TRBV12-3/TRBV12-4
CASSYDRGRTGELFF
>.|TRBV7-9
CASSFTSLHEQYF
>TRBD2|TRBV4-1
CASSLEAGGHYEQYF
>.|TRBV27
CASTRGSSYNEQFF
>.|TRBV12-3/TRBV12-4
CASRDSQETQYF
>.|TRBV14
CASSQVRGPDYGYTF
>.|TRBV19
CASRRLGGEKLFF
>.|TRBV7-9
CASSLGSQYF
>.|TRBV29-1
CSVETGRIHEQFF
>.|TRBV7-9
CASSLDFSYEQYF